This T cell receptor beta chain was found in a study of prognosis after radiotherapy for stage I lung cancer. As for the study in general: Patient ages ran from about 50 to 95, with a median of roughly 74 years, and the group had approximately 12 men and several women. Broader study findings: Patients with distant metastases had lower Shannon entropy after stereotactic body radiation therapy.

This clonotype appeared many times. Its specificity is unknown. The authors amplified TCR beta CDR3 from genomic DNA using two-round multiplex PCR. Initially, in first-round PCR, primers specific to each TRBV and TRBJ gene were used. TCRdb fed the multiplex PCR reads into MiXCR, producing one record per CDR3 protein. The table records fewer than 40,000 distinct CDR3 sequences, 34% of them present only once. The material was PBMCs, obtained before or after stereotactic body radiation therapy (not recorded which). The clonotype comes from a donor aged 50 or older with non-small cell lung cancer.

The CDR3 nucleotides are TGTGCCAGCAGTTCTCTGGGACAGGGGAACACTGAAGCTTTCTTT. Its protein product is CASSSLGQGNTEAFF. V is TRBV6-8 and J is TRBJ1-1; TRBD1 matches at 9 bases. J gave up 1 base and V 4 bases, and 4 bases lay outside the gene matches. The length of the CDR3 is 15 residues. Germline assignment: CDR1 MNHGY and CDR2 SAAAGT.